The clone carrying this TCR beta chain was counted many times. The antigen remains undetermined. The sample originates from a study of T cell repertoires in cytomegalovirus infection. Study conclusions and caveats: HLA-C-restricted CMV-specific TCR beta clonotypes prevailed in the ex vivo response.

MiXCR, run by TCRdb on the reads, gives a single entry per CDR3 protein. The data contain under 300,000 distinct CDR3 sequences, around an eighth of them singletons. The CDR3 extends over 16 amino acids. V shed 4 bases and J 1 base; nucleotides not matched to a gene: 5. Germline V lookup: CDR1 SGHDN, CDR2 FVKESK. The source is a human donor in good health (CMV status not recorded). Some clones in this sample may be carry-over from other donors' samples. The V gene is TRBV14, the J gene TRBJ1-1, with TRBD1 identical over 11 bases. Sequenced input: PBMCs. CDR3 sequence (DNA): TGTGCCAGCAGCCCCTCCGGGACAGGGGGGAACACTGAAGCTTTCTTT. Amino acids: CASSPSGTGGNTEAFF. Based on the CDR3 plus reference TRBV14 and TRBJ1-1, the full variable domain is EAGVTQFPSHSVIEKGQTVTLRCDPISGHDNLYWYRRVMGKEIKFLLHFVKESKQDESGMPNNRFLAERTGGTYSTLKVQPAELEDSGVYFCASSPSGTGGNTEAFFGQGTRLTVV.